Here is one TCR beta chain with its context. Its antigen remains undetermined. No qualities accompany the bases; no much larger clone lies one base away. This entry belongs to a study of PD-1 blockade in classical Hodgkin lymphoma (dated by TCRdb to the early 2020s). About the study as a whole: The study used CyTOF and TCR beta sequencing to define a peripheral blood immune signature of response to PD-1 blockade in classical Hodgkin lymphoma.

The intended sense of this specimen's time point label: newly diagnosed, previously untreated cHL patient sample. As a comparison group for the relapsed/refractory trial patients, PBMCs were sequenced from patients with newly diagnosed, previously untreated classical Hodgkin lymphoma. After peripheral blood was drawn into 8 mL Vacutainer Cell Preparation Tubes, PBMCs were isolated by centrifugation and then cryopreserved. Here is what the overall study found, with its caveats: Newly diagnosed patients were reported to have lower baseline TCR diversity than healthy donors, and relapsed/refractory patients were reported to have lower baseline TCR diversity still. The study was restricted to a single clinical trial cohort, and the causes of repertoire differences, possibly disease activity or prior therapy, were left undefined.

Unmatched junction bases come to 4, with V trimmed by 1 base and J by 3 bases. Including cysteine and phenylalanine, the CDR3 has 15 amino acids. Only the CDR3 part of the read is kept: 45 bases, read in frame from the first base. According to the germline V gene (reference sequence), CDR1 reads SEHNR and CDR2 reads FQNEAQ. Genomic DNA was extracted with the Qiagen DNeasy kit from unsorted PBMCs and from negatively selected CD4+ and CD8+ fractions. Using primers that anneal to V and J segments, immunoSEQ multiplex PCR amplified the TCR beta CDR3 regions. A synthetic immune receptor repertoire was used to minimize amplification bias, and any remaining bias was removed computationally after sequencing. The authors' analysis ran thus. Custom Python scripts were used to quantify repertoire diversity as the Shannon entropy index. The unsorted, CD4+ and CD8+ repertoires were each analyzed separately, with the exception of combined analyses, where CD4+ and CD8+ sequences were merged in silico. TCRdb retrieved this table from immuneACCESS and kept in-frame rearrangements only. Not all clones are present; in checked studies, unresolved V genes account for under half, and no reason is known for the remainder. D and trimming come from the DNA, and the V and J calls and clone size come from that table. A total of fewer than 20,000 clones appear in this sample, roughly four fifths of them only once. The ten largest account for almost 8.5% of the sample.

Sequencing was carried out using peripheral blood mononuclear cells (PBMCs). The chain joins TRBV7-9 to TRBJ2-7; a stretch of 9 junction bases matches TRBD2. The sequence was obtained from a human donor with classical Hodgkin lymphoma. For the CDR3, the sequence is CASSLEWREGYEQYF. The sequence in DNA is TGTGCCAGCAGCTTAGAGTGGCGGGAGGGCTACGAGCAGTACTTC.